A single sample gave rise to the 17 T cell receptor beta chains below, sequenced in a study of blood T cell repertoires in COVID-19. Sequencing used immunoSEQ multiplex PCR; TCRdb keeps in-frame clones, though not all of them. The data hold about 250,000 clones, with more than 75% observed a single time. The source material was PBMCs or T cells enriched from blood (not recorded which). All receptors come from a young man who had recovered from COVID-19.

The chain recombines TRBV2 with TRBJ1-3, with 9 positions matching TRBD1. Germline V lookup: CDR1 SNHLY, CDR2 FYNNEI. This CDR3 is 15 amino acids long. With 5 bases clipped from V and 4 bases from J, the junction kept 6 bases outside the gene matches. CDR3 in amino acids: CASSRDRAVGNTIYF. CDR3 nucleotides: TGTGCCAGCAGTAGGGACAGGGCCGTCGGAAACACCATATATTTT.

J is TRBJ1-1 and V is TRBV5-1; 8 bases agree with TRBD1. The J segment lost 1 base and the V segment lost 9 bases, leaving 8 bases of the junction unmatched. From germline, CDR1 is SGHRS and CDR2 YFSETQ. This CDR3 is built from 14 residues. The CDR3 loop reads CATSPGQENTEAFF. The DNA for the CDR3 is TGCGCCACTTCCCCGGGACAGGAGAACACTGAAGCTTTCTTT.

CDR3 residues: CASSLQGINQPQHF. In nucleotides, the CDR3 is TGTGCCAGCAGCCTACAGGGAATCAATCAGCCCCAGCATTTT. This chain links TRBV28 with TRBJ1-5; D might be TRBD1 (6 bases). The germline V and J ends were trimmed by 6 bases and 3 bases, with 12 bases remaining between them. Germline V gene data show CDR1 as MDHEN and CDR2 as SYDVKM. The CDR3 totals 14 residues.

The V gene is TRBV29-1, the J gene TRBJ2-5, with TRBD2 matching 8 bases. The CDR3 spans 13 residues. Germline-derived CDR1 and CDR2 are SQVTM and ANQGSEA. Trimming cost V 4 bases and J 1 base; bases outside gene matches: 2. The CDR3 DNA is TGCAGCGTTGCGGGGGGGGCCCAAGAGACCCAGTACTTC. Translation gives CSVAGGAQETQYF.

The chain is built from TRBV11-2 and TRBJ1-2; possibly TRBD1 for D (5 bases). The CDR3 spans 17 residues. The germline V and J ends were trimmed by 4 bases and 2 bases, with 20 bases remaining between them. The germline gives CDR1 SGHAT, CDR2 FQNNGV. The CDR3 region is CASSSGVGQGGNYGYTF. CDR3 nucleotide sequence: TGTGCCAGCAGCTCGGGAGTTGGGCAGGGAGGCAACTATGGCTACACCTTC.

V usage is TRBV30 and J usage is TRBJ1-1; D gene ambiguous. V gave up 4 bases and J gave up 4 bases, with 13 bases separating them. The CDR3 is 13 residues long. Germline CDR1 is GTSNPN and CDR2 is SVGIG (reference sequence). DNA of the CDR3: TGTGCCTGGAAGCTCCCGGTGTTCACTGAAGCTTTCTTT. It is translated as CAWKLPVFTEAFF.

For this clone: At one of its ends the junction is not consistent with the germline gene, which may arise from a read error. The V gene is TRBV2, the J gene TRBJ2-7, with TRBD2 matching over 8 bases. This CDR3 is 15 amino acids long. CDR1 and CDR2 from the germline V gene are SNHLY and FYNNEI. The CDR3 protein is CASREGTRGNYEQYF. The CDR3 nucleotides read TGTGCCAGCAGAGAAGGGACTAGGGGGAACTACGAGCAGTACTTC. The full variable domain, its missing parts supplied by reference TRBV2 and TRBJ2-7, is EPEVTQTPSHQVTQMGQEVILRCVPISNHLYFYWYRQILGQKVEFLVSFYNNEISEKSEIFDDQFSVERPDGSNFTLKIRSTKLEDSAMYFCASREGTRGNYEQYFGPGTRLTVT.

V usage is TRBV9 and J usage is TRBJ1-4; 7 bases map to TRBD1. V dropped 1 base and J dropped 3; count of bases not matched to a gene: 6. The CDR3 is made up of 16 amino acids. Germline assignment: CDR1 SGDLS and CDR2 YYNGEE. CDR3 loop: CASSVTGALANEKLFF. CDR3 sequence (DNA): TGTGCCAGCAGCGTAACAGGGGCGCTAGCTAATGAAAAACTGTTTTTT.

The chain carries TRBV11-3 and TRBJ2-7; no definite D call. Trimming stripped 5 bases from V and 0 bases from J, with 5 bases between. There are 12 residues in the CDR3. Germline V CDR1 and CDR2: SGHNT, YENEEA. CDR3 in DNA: TGTGCCAGCAGCCCTATCTCCTACGAGCAGTACTTC. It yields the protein CASSPISYEQYF.

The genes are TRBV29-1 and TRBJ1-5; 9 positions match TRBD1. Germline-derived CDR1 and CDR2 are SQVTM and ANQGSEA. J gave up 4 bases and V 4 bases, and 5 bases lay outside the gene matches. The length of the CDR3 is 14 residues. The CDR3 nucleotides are TGCAGCGTTGCAGGGACAGGGTATAATCAGCCCCAGCATTTT. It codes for CSVAGTGYNQPQHF.

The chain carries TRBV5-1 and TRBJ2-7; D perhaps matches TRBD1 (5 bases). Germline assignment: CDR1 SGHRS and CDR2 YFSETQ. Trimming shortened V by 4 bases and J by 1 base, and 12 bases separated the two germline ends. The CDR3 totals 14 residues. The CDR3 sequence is CASSNTQGSYEQYF. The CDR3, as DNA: TGCGCCAGCAGCAATACCCAGGGTTCCTACGAGCAGTACTTC. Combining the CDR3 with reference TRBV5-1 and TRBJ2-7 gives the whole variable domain KAGVTQTPRYLIKTRGQQVTLSCSPISGHRSVSWYQQTPGQGLQFLFEYFSETQRNKGNFPGRFSGRQFSNSRSEMNVSTLELGDSALYLCASSNTQGSYEQYFGPGTRLTVT.

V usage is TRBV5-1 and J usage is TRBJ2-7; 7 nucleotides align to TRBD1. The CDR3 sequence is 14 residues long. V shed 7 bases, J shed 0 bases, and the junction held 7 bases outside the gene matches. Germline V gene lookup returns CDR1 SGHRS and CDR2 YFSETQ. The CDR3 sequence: CASASRQGSYEQYF. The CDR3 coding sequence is TGCGCCAGCGCTTCTCGACAGGGCTCCTACGAGCAGTACTTC.

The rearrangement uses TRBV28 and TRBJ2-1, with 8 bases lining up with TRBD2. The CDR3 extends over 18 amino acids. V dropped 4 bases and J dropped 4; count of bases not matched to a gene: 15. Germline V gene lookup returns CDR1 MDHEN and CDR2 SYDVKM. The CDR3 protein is CASSSAALGLADYNEQFF. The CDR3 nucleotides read TGTGCCAGCAGTTCCGCTGCCCTCGGACTAGCCGATTACAATGAGCAGTTCTTC.

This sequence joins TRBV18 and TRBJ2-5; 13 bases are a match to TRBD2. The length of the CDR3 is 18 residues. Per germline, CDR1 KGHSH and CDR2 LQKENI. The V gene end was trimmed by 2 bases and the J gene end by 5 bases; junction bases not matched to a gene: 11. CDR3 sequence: CASSPSRVLAGGLETQYF. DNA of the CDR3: TGTGCCAGCTCACCATCACGCGTACTAGCGGGGGGGCTGGAGACCCAGTACTTC.

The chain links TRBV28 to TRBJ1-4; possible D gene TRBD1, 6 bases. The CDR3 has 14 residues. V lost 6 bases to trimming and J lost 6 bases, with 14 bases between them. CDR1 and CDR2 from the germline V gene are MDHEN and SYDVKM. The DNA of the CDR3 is TGTGCCAGCAGACAACAGGGATTCGATGAAAAACTGTTTTTT. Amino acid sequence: CASRQQGFDEKLFF.

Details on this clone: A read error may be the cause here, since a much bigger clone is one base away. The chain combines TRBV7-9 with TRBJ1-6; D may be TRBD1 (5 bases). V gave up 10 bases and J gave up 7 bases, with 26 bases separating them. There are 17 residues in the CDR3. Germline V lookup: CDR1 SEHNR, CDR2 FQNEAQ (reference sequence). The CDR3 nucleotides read TGTGCCACCCGCCCCCACGACCGGGGGGGAGTAAATTCACCCCTCCACTTT. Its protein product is CATRPHDRGGVNSPLHF.

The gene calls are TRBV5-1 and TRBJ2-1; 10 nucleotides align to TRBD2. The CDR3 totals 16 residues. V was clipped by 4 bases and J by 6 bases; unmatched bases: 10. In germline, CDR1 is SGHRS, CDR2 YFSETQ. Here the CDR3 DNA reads TGCGCCAGCAGCCCCACGGCGGGACTAGCGAGCAATGAGCAGTTCTTC. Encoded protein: CASSPTAGLASNEQFF.